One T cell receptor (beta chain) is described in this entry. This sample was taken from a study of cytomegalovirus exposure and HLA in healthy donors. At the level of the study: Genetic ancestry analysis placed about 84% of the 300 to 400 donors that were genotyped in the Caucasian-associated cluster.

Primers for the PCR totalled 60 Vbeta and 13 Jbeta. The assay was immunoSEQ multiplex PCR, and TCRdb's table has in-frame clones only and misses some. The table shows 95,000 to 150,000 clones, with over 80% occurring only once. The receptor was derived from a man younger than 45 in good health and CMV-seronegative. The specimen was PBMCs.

CDR3 bases: TGTGCCAGCAGCGGGGGGGACAGGGGGCAGGAGTACTTC. It translates to CASSGGDRGQEYF. This chain joins TRBV5-4 and TRBJ2-7, with TRBD1 identical over 12 bases. V was pared by 4 bases and J by 11 bases, with 7 bases of the junction left unmatched. The CDR3 extends over 13 amino acids. CDR1 is SGHNT, CDR2 YYREEE, per germline (reference sequence).